This TCR beta chain was captured by sequencing in a study of Ad26.COV2.S vaccination and SARS-CoV-2 variants. In the study overall: Trial arm assignment for the donor was COV1001 Ad26.COV2.S.

This clone turned up a few times. Its antigen is not known. It is unclear where the CDR3 begins or ends on the DNA, so no DNA is shown, and the CDR3 is as TCRdb lists it. Ends included, the CDR3 has 17 residues. CDR1 is MNHEY, CDR2 SVGEGT, per germline. General observations from the study: The study found similar non-spike TCR breadth in vaccine and placebo recipients.

Here immunoSEQ multiplex PCR was the method, and the copy in TCRdb shows in-frame clones only, minus some. The table has 300,000 to 350,000 clones, about 90% seen once. Treatment noted: some 20 received Ad26.COV2.S at low or high dose, single or two shots; 5 received placebo; per-sample allocation not given. Each sample was drawn 63 days after the first injection (of vaccine or placebo). The input for sequencing was peripheral blood, taken in a trial of Ad26.COV2.S vaccine versus placebo. The chain is built from TRBV6-2 or TRBV6-3 and TRBJ1-2; the table assigns TRBD1, which was not confirmed against the DNA. The source of this sequence is a person between 18 and 65 years old who received the Ad26.COV2.S COVID-19 vaccine or a placebo. The CDR3 is CASSSSPDRPENYGYTF.